This T cell receptor beta chain derives from a study of Ad26.COV2.S vaccination and SARS-CoV-2 variants (dated by TCRdb to 2020 to 2023). Some background on the complete study: Donors in the vaccine arm were drawn from COV1001, a multicentre, randomized, double-blind, placebo-controlled phase I-IIa trial testing Ad26.COV2.S in healthy adults. Ad26.COV2.S was administered intramuscularly at a dose of 5x10^10 or 1x10^11 viral particles, either as one shot or as two shots given 56 days apart. The specificity and breadth of SARS-CoV-2-reactive T cell receptors after Ad26.COV2.S vaccination were assessed by TCRbeta repertoire sequencing. The TCR-sequenced set comprised about 30 samples: approximately 20 Ad26.COV2.S vaccine recipients, 5 placebo recipients and 8 SARS-CoV-2 convalescent individuals. Trial participants were randomized into five groups of five: low-dose or high-dose Ad26.COV2.S given once or twice, or placebo on both occasions. Investigators did not know the trial group allocation while performing experiments and assessing outcomes. Results and caveats for the whole study, not just this receptor: The authors noted that total T cell responses may have been underestimated by the TCR breadth and depth analyses. The study was not powered for comparison of responses between vaccine doses or regimens. Higher spike-specific TCR breadth was observed in Ad26.COV2.S recipients than in placebo recipients (P = 0.0014). Substantial breadth of spike-specific CD8+ and CD4+ T cell responses was reported after vaccination. Non-spike TCR breadth was comparable between vaccine and placebo recipients, consistent with the vaccine containing only spike.

The immunoSEQ Assay was the method used to sequence TCRbeta CDR3 regions. After extraction, genomic DNA underwent amplification by bias-controlled multiplex PCR, followed by high-throughput sequencing. As for the authors' bioinformatics: To quantify the absolute abundance of each unique TCRbeta CDR3 region, sequences were collapsed and filtered. T cell fraction was estimated by normalizing TCRbeta template counts to usable DNA, with usable DNA measured through amplification of reference genes found in all nucleated cells. Repertoire TCRs were annotated as SARS-CoV-2-specific when V gene, CDR3 amino acid sequence and J gene were exactly matched to a known reactive TCR set. The reference SARS-CoV-2 TCR set was obtained from MIRA and was filtered for enrichment in COVID-19-positive ImmuneCODE repertoires, whereby public or cross-reactive TCRs were removed. Based on the MIRA antigens, annotated TCRs were further analysed at the level of specific ORF or position within ORF. Breadth was defined as the number of annotated unique rearrangements divided by the total number of unique productive rearrangements, and depth was defined as the summed frequency of the annotated unique rearrangements. TCR breadth was compared between groups using two-sided Wilcoxon rank-sum tests. Entries here come from immuneACCESS through TCRdb and include only in-frame sequences with V and J called. Some clones fail to appear in such tables; in the studies checked, an unresolved V gene covers under half of the shortfall, and the cause of the remainder is unknown. V and J calls and clone size are those listed in that table; D and trimming were worked out from the DNA. Present in this sample are approximately 360,000 clones, roughly four fifths of which were seen just once. Around 7.4% of the sample is held by the ten biggest clonotypes.

The CDR3 has 14 amino acids, counting the end cysteine and phenylalanine. Just the 42-base CDR3 DNA is kept, in frame starting at base 1. CDR1 KGHDR and CDR2 SFDVKD were looked up in the germline V gene. For this chain, trimming is 4 bases at the V end and 9 bases at the J end, and the number of junction bases without a gene match is 8. The treatment or condition label on this specimen signifies: 15 to 20 received Ad26.COV2.S at low or high dose, single or two shots; several received placebo; per-sample allocation not given. For vaccine and placebo recipients, the sequenced repertoires came from samples collected on day 63 after the first injection. Cohort 1b enrolled about two dozen adults aged 18-55 years at a single site in Boston, USA, between 29 July and 7 August 2020. Ad26.COV2.S consisted of a replication-incompetent adenovirus type 26 vector by which a prefusion-stabilized SARS-CoV-2 spike protein from the original Wuhan strain was expressed.

In regard to this clone: Its recognized antigen is unknown. Base qualities are not at hand, and no much larger clone is one base apart.

The chain joins TRBV24-1 to TRBJ2-1, with 7 junctional bases fitting TRBD2. Specimen: peripheral blood, collected in a trial of Ad26.COV2.S vaccine versus placebo. The receptor comes from a person aged 18-60 years who received the Ad26.COV2.S COVID-19 vaccine or a placebo. The nucleotide sequence is given as TGTGCCACCAGTGACCCTCGACTAGCTACTGAGCAGTTCTTC. This gives the protein CATSDPRLATEQFF.